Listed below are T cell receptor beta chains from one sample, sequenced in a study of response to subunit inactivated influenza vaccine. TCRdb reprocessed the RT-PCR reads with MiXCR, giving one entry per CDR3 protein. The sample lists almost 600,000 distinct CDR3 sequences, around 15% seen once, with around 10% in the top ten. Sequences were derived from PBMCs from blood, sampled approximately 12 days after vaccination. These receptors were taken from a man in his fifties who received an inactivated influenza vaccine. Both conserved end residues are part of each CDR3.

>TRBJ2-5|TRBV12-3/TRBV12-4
CASSWTGLKTQYF
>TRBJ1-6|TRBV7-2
CASSLGPPGRLNSPLHF
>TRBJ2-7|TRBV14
CASSQDTVPTSEQYF
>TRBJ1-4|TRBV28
CASSVGRKNEKLFF
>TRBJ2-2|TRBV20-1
CSARVGQGAGELFF
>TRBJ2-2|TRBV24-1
CATSGDGTSGGGRNTGELFF
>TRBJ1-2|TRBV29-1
CSVEGQYYGYTF
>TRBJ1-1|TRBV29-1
CSVVKGGFSEAFF
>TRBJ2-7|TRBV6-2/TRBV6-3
CASRAGNHEQYF
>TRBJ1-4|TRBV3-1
CASTLQGASSEKLFF
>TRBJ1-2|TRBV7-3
CASSGAYYGYTF
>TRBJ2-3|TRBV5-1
CASSLQRTSGGTDTQYF
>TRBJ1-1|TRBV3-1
CASGTRSGTEAFF
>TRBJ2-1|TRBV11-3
CASSPGTNGEQFF
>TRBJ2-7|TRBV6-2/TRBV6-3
CASSSLGTAVYEQYF
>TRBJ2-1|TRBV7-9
CASVGLAGEYNEQFF
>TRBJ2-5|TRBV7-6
CASSLANGVIPQETQYF
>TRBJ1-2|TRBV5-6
CASSTGTGPANYGYTF
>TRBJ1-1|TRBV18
CASSPRARDTEAFF
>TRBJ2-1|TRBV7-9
CASSSRLAGVSNEQFF
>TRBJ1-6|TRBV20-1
CSAKSGDNSPLHF
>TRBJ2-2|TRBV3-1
CASSPRQGGTGELFF
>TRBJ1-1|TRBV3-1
CASSQGGRPEAFF
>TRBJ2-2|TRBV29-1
CSGRTGSNTGELFF
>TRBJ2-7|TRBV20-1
CSAAKTSGPRVQYF
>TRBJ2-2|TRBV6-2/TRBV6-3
CASSSSGTSWVELFF
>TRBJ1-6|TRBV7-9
CAGWDSRNNSPLHF
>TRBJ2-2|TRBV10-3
CAIRGEVANTGELFF
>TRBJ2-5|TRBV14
CASSQDIAGSQETQYF
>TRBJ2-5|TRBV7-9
CASSPRQGRETQYF
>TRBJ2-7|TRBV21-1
CASSSLPAGTPRFLPYEQYF
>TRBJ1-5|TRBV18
CASSGTATGPQHF
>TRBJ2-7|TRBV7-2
CASSYIPYEQYF
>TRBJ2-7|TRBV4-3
CASSLRLAGEYEQYF
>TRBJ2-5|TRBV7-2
CASSLSQTQYF
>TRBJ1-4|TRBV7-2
CASSPGGRTNEKLFF
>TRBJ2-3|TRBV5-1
CASSRGQGGDTQYF
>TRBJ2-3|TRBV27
CASNRADTTDTQYF
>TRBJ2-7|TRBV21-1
CASSNLGVSRPREQYF
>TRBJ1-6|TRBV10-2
CASSVFLGKMSSYNSPLHF
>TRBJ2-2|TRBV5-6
CASSLAANKGAGELFF
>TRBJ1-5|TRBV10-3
CAISPQGVDQPQHF
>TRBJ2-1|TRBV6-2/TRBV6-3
CASSNPHEQFF
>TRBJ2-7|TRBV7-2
CASSTSGLPVYEQYF
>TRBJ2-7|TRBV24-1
CATSDLKRREQYF
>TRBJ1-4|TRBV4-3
CASSPGPGGETNEKLFF
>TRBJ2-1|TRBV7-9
CASSSQTAVDGEQFF
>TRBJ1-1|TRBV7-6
CASSSGQTEAFF
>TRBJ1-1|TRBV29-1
CSVFQGGQDAEAFF
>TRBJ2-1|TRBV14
CASSHGTGQYNEQFF
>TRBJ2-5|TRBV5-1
CASTRGSKETQYF
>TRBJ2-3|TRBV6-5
CASSYRSGSSGIGTDTQYF
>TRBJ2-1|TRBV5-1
CASSLAGVNEQFF
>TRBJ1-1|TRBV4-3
CASSPLPRTGHTEAFF